The 7 T cell receptor beta chains below all came from one sample that was sequenced in a study of neurological immune-mediated disorders. MiXCR was run by TCRdb on the 5' RACE reads, yielding one entry per CDR3 protein. The data hold tens of thousands of distinct CDR3 sequences, with 2% to 3% observed a single time. What was sequenced was PBMCs. Every receptor here comes from a young woman with multiple sclerosis.

This clonotype was found many times. The chain employs TRBV15 and TRBJ2-7, with D possibly TRBD1 on 6 matching bases. V was pared by 4 bases and J by 5 bases, with 21 bases between. CDR3 length equals 16 residues. Germline CDR1 LNHNV, CDR2 YYDKDF (reference sequence). DNA for the CDR3: TGTGCCACCAGCACCTCTCGAGGCAGGGGATCTGACGAGCAGTACTTC. As protein: CATSTSRGRGSDEQYF.

This clonotype was observed many times. The chain combines TRBV20-1 with TRBJ2-1; D perhaps matches TRBD2 (6 bases). Germline loops: CDR1 DFQATT, CDR2 SNEGSKA (reference sequence). This CDR3 is built from 15 residues. Trimming took 0 bases from V and 4 from J, leaving 13 bases between them. The CDR3 is CSARDPGRPYNEQFF. Here the CDR3 DNA reads TGCAGTGCTAGAGATCCAGGGAGGCCATACAATGAGCAGTTCTTC.

This clonotype was detected many times. This sequence joins TRBV7-9 and TRBJ2-1; D is uncertain. Germline CDR1 reads SEHNR; CDR2 reads FQNEAQ (reference sequence). This CDR3 comprises 13 residues. Trimming took off 6 bases at V and 7 bases at J, with 13 bases between the two ends. CDR3 bases: TGTGCCAGCAGTCAAATAGGGCCTAATGAGCAGTTCTTC. Residues: CASSQIGPNEQFF.

This clonotype was recorded at least ten times. V and J are TRBV5-5 and TRBJ1-1; possibly TRBD1 for D (6 bases). The length of the CDR3 is 15 residues. Germline V gene data show CDR1 as SGHKS and CDR2 as YYEKEE (reference sequence). The V end was cut by 0 bases, the J end by 5 bases, with 14 bases between. The CDR3 protein is CASSLATGGLTEAFF. The CDR3 DNA is TGTGCCAGCAGCTTGGCCACGGGGGGCTTAACTGAAGCTTTCTTT.

This clonotype was picked up many times. This sequence joins TRBV12-3 or TRBV12-4 and TRBJ2-1; D gene ambiguous. The CDR3 is 13 residues long. V lost 3 bases and J 10 bases, leaving 13 bases between the germline ends. Here the CDR3 DNA reads TGTGCCAGCAGTTTCACCGTAAGAGTGGAGCAGTTCTTC. It yields the protein CASSFTVRVEQFF.

This clonotype was detected ten times or more. V is TRBV7-8 and J is TRBJ2-1, with 10 positions matching TRBD2. Germline trimming cut 3 bases from V and 6 bases from J; bases unmatched to any gene: 11. This CDR3 contains 17 residues. Germline V gene sequence: CDR1 SGHVS, CDR2 FQNEAQ. CDR3 region: CASSFIGLAATSNEQFF. The CDR3 coding sequence is TGTGCCAGCAGCTTTATAGGACTAGCGGCTACCAGCAATGAGCAGTTCTTC.

This clonotype appeared many times. This chain uses TRBV15 with TRBJ1-1; TRBD1 is a possible D gene (6 bases). V was trimmed by 0 bases and J by 0 bases, leaving 11 bases between them. Per the germline V gene, CDR1 is LNHNV and CDR2 is YYDKDF (reference sequence). The CDR3 consists of 16 residues. CDR3 amino acids: CATSREGQRLNTEAFF. DNA of the CDR3: TGTGCCACCAGCAGAGAAGGACAGCGTTTGAACACTGAAGCTTTCTTT.